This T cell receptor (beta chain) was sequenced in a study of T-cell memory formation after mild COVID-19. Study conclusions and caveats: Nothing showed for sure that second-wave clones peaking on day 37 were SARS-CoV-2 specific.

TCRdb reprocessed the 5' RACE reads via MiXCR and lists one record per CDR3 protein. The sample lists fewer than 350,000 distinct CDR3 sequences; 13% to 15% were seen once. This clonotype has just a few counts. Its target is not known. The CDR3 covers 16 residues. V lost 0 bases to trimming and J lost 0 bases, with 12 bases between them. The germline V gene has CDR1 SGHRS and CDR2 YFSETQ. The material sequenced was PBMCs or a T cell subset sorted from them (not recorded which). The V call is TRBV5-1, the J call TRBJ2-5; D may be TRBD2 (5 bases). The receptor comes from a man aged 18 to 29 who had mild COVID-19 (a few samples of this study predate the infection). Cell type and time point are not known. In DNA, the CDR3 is TGCGCCAGCAGCTTGGAGACTACATATTACCAAGAGACCCAGTACTTC. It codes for CASSLETTYYQETQYF.